A single sample gave rise to the 8 T cell receptor beta chains below, sequenced in a study of blood T cell repertoires in COVID-19. Sequencing was performed with immunoSEQ multiplex PCR; in TCRdb, only in-frame clones are kept and a portion is missing. The data hold 230,000 or so clones, with about nine tenths observed a single time. The sequenced material came from PBMCs or T cells enriched from blood (not recorded which). The receptors were sampled from a middle-aged woman with acute COVID-19.

The gene calls are TRBV2 and TRBJ2-2, with no clear D. Germline V gene sequence: CDR1 SNHLY, CDR2 FYNNEI. The CDR3 runs to 13 residues. V was shortened by 4 bases and J by 1 base, with 4 bases between the two germline ends. The CDR3 nucleotides are TGTGCCAGCAGTGTTCTGAACACCGGGGAGCTGTTTTTT. It codes for CASSVLNTGELFF.

The rearrangement joins TRBV7-2 to TRBJ2-2; no definite D call. Germline V gene data show CDR1 as SGHTA and CDR2 as FQGNSA. The CDR3 totals 14 residues. V lost 6 bases to trimming and J lost 8 bases, with 16 bases between them. The CDR3 spells CASRYPGNPGELFF. The DNA of the CDR3 is TGTGCCAGCAGGTACCCTGGCAATCCAGGGGAGCTGTTTTTT. Drawing the rest from reference TRBV7-2 and TRBJ2-2, the complete variable domain is GAGVSQSPSNKVTEKGKDVELRCDPISGHTALYWYRQSLGQGLEFLIYFQGNSAPDKSGLPSDRFSAERTGGSVSTLTIQRTQQEDSAVYLCASRYPGNPGELFFGEGSRLTVL.

The chain recombines TRBV7-2 with TRBJ1-6; 7 nucleotides line up with TRBD1. V was pared by 2 bases and J by 7 bases, with 11 bases of the junction left unmatched. This CDR3 has 17 residues. Germline V lookup: CDR1 SGHTA, CDR2 FQGNSA. CDR3 nucleotide sequence: TGTGCCAGCAGCTTAAGCCGAACAGGGGTAGGAAATTCACCCCTCCACTTT. Residues: CASSLSRTGVGNSPLHF.

There are a few counts of this clone. This sequence joins TRBV7-2 and TRBJ2-5; 9 bases are shared with TRBD2. This CDR3 has 15 residues. The J segment lost 2 bases and the V segment lost 7 bases, leaving 8 bases of the junction unmatched. Per the germline V gene, CDR1 is SGHTA and CDR2 is FQGNSA. CDR3 amino acids: CASIRSSGNQETQYF. The CDR3 region has the DNA TGTGCCAGCATCCGGTCTAGCGGGAATCAAGAGACCCAGTACTTC. Together with reference TRBV7-2 and TRBJ2-5, the CDR3 gives the full variable domain: GAGVSQSPSNKVTEKGKDVELRCDPISGHTALYWYRQSLGQGLEFLIYFQGNSAPDKSGLPSDRFSAERTGGSVSTLTIQRTQQEDSAVYLCASIRSSGNQETQYFGPGTRLLVL.

The rearrangement links TRBV30 to TRBJ1-6, with 8 bases lining up with TRBD1. This CDR3 has 14 amino acids. V lost 3 bases and J lost 6; bases outside the gene matches: 4. CDR1 GTSNPN and CDR2 SVGIG come from the germline V gene (reference sequence). The chain's CDR3 is CAWSRDRLNSPLHF. The CDR3 DNA follows: TGTGCCTGGAGCCGGGACAGGCTTAATTCACCCCTCCACTTT.

V usage is TRBV11-2 and J usage is TRBJ2-1; TRBD1 aligns across 7 bases. The length of the CDR3 is 15 residues. J lost 4 bases, V lost 5 bases, and 8 bases had no gene match. Germline assignment: CDR1 SGHAT and CDR2 FQNNGV. Here the CDR3 reads CASSRGQPSYNEQFF. DNA for the CDR3: TGTGCCAGCAGCCGGGGACAGCCCTCTTACAATGAGCAGTTCTTC.

The rearrangement joins TRBV3-1 (or the pseudogene TRBV3-2) to TRBJ2-7; 7 bases line up with TRBD1. Germline trimming cut 2 bases from V and 6 bases from J; bases unmatched to any gene: 7. The CDR3 consists of 14 residues. Germline V CDR1 and CDR2: LGHDT, YNNKEL (reference sequence). DNA for the CDR3: TGTGCCAGCAGCCAATTAAGGGGGCCGGGCGAGCAGTACTTC. Its protein product is CASSQLRGPGEQYF.

The chain joins TRBV28 to TRBJ1-1; D might be TRBD1 (6 bases). This CDR3 has 15 residues. CDR1 MDHEN and CDR2 SYDVKM come from the germline V gene. Trimming shortened V by 3 bases and J by 5 bases, and 16 bases separated the two germline ends. CDR3 amino acids: CASSFGGGQRTEAFF. The CDR3 DNA reads as TGTGCCAGCAGTTTTGGGGGGGGGCAGCGGACTGAAGCTTTCTTT.